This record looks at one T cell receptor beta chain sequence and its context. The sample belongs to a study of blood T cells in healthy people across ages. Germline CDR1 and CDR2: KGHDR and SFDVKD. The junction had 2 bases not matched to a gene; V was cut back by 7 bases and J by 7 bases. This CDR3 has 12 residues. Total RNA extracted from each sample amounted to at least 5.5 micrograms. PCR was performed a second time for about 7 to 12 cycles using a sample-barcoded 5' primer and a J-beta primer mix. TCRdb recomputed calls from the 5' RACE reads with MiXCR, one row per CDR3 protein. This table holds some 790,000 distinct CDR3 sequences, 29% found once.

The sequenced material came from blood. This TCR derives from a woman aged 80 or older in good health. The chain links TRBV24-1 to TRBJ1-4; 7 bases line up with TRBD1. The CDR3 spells CATSRDSEKLFF. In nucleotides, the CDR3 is TGTGCCACCAGCCGGGACAGTGAAAAACTGTTTTTT.